The entry that follows covers one TCR beta chain sequence. The data are from a study of blood T cell repertoires in COVID-19. At the level of the study: Collection of acute and convalescent COVID-19 samples took place in the United States, Italy and Spain.

Assay used: immunoSEQ multiplex PCR; TCRdb lists only in-frame clones, some missing. Of 68,000 or so clones in the sample, about nine tenths were seen once. This clonotype was sampled from a man aged 45-60 years with active COVID-19. Sequencing was done on a sample of peripheral blood.

CDR3 coding DNA: TGTGCCAGCAGTTTAGACACTAGCACAGATACGCAGTATTTT. Translation gives CASSLDTSTDTQYF. The J gene is TRBJ2-3, the V gene TRBV27; no clear D. Germline V gives CDR1 MNHEY, CDR2 SMNVEV (reference sequence). Trimming removed 2 bases at V and 0 bases at J, with 6 bases between. The length of the CDR3 is 14 residues.